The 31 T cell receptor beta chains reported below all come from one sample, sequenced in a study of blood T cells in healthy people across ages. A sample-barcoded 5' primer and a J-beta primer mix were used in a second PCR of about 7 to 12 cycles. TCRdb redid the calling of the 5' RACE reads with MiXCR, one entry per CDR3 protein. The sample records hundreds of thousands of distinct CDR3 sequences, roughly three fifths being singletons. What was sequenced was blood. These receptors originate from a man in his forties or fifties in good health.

The CDR3 coding sequence is TGTGCCAGCAGCGGTAGGACAGATATGAACACTGAAGCTTTCTTT. This encodes CASSGRTDMNTEAFF. The chain is built from TRBV7-2 and TRBJ1-1; weak D call: TRBD1 (6 bases). Between the trimmed V and J ends, which lost 5 bases and 0 bases, there was a span of 13 bases. This CDR3 has 15 residues. Germline V lookup: CDR1 SGHTA, CDR2 FQGNSA.

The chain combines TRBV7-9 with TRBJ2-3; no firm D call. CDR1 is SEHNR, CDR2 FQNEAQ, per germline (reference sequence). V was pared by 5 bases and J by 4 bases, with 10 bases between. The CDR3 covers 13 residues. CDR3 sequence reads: CASSVLIADTQYF. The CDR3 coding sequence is TGTGCCAGCAGCGTACTCATTGCAGATACGCAGTATTTT.

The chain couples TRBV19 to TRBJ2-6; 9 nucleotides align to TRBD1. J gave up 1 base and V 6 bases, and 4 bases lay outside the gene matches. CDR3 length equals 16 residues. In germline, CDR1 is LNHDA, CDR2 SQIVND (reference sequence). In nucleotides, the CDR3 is TGTGCCAGTAGACGGGACAGGGTTTCTGGGGCCAACGTCCTGACTTTC. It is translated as CASRRDRVSGANVLTF.

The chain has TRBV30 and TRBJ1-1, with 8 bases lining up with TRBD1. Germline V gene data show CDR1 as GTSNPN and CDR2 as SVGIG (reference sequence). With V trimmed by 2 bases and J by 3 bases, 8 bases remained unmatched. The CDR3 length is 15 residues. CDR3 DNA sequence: TGTGCCTGGAGTCTAAGGACAGGGAAGTACACTGAAGCTTTCTTT. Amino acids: CAWSLRTGKYTEAFF.

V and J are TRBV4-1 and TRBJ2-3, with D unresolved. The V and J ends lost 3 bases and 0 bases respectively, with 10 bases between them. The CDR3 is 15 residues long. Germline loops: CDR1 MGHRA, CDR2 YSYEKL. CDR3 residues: CASSQIVTSTDTQYF. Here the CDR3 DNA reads TGCGCCAGCAGCCAGATAGTAACTAGCACAGATACGCAGTATTTT.

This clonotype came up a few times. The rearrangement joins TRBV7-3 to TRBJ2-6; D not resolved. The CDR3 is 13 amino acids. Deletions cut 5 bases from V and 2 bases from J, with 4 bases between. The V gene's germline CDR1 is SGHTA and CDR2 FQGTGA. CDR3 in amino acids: CASSGAGANVLTF. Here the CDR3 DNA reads TGTGCCAGCAGCGGGGCTGGGGCCAACGTCCTGACTTTC.

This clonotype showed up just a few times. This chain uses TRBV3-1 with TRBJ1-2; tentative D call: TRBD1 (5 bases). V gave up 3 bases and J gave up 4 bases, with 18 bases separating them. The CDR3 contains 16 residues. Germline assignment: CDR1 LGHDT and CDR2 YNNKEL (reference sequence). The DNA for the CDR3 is TGTGCCAGCAGCCATGAGGGGAGTTCCGGACTCTATGGCTACACCTTC. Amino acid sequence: CASSHEGSSGLYGYTF.

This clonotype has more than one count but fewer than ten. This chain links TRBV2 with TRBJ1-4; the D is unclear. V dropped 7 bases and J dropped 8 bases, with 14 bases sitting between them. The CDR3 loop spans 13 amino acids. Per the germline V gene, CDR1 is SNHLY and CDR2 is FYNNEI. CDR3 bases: TGTGCCAGCACCGACGGGATTCGGGAAAAACTGTTTTTT. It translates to CASTDGIREKLFF.

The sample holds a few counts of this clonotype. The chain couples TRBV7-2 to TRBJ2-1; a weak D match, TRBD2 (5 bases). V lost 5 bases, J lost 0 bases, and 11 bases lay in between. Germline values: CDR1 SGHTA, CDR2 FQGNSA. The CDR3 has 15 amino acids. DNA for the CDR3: TGTGCCAGCAGCAATAGCGTAAGCTCCTACAATGAGCAGTTCTTC. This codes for CASSNSVSSYNEQFF.

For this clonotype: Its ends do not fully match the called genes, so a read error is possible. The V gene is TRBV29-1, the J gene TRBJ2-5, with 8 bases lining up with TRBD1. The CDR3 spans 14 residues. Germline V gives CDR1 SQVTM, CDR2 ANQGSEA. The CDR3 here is CSALGQGARETQYF. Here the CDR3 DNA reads TGTAGCGCCCTGGGGCAGGGGGCCCGAGAGACCCAGTACTTC.

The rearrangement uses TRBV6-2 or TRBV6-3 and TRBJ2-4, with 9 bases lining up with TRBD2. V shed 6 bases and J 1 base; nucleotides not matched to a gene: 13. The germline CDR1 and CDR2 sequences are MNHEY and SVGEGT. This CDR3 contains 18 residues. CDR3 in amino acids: CASRPLLAGKWAKNIQYF. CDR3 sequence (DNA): TGTGCCAGCAGGCCGCTTCTAGCGGGAAAGTGGGCCAAAAACATTCAGTACTTC.

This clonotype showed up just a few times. CDR3 in DNA: TGCAGCGTCCTCAGGCAGGGGGTATTGGAGACCCAGTACTTC. Translation: CSVLRQGVLETQYF. The chain has TRBV29-1 and TRBJ2-5, with 7 bases identical to TRBD1. This CDR3 contains 14 residues. CDR1 and CDR2 from the germline V gene are SQVTM and ANQGSEA. V dropped 6 bases and J dropped 5; count of bases not matched to a gene: 12.

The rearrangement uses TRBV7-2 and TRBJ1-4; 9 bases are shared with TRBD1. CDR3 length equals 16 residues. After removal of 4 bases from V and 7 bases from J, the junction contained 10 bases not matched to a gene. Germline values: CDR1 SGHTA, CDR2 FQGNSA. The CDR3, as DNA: TGTGCCAGCAGCTCCGATAGACAGGGGGTTGGTGAAAAACTGTTTTTT. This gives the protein CASSSDRQGVGEKLFF.

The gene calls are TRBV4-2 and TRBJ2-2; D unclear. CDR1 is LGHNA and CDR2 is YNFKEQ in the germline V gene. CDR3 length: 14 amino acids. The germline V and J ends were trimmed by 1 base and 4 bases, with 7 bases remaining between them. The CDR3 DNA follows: TGTGCCAGCAGCCAAGTACAGAGCACCGGGGAGCTGTTTTTT. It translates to CASSQVQSTGELFF.

CDR3: CSGSGGATNEKLFF. The DNA of the CDR3 is TGCAGCGGGTCAGGGGGCGCAACTAATGAAAAACTGTTTTTT. The chain has TRBV29-1 and TRBJ1-4, with 8 bases aligning to TRBD1. The germline CDR1 and CDR2 sequences are SQVTM and ANQGSEA. The CDR3 runs to 14 residues. Germline trimming cut 7 bases from V and 0 bases from J; bases unmatched to any gene: 4.

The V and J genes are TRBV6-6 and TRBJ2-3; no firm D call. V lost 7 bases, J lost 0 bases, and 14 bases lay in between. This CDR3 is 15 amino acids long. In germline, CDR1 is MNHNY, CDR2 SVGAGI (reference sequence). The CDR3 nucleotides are TGTGCCAGCATGGTCAGAGGAGATAGCACAGATACGCAGTATTTT. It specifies CASMVRGDSTDTQYF.

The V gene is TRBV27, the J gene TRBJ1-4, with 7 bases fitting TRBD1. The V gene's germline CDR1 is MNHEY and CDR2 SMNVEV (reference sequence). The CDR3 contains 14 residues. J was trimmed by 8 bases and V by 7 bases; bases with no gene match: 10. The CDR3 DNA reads TGTGCCAGCACTTCCCCGACAGGGTCGGAAAAACTGTTTTTT. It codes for CASTSPTGSEKLFF.

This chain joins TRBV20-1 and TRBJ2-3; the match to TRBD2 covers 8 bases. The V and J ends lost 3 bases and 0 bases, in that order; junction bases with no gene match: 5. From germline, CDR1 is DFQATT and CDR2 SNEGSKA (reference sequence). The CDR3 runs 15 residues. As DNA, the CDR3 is TGCAGTGCTAGTGTGGCTAGCGGGAGCACAGATACGCAGTATTTT. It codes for CSASVASGSTDTQYF.

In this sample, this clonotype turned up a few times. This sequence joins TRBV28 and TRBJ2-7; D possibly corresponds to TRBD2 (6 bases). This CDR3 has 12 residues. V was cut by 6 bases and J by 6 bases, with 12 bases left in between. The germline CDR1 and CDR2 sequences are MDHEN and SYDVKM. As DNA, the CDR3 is TGTGCCAGCAGCAGTTCCGGGAGCGAGCAGTACTTC. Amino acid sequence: CASSSSGSEQYF. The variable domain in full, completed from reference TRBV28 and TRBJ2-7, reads DVKVTQSSRYLVKRTGEKVFLECVQDMDHENMFWYRQDPGLGLRLIYFSYDVKMKEKGDIPEGYSVSREKKERFSLILESASTNQTSMYLCASSSSGSEQYFGPGTRLTVT.

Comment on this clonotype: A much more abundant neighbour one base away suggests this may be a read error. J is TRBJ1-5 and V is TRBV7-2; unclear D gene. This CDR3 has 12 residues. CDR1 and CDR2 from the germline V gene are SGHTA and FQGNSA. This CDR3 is CAGSLSTQPQHF. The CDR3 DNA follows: TGTGCCGGCAGCTTATCGACGCAGCCCCAGCATTTT.

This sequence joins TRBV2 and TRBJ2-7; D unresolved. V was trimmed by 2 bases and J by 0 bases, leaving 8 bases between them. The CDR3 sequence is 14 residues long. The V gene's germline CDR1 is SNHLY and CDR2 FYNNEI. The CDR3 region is CASSETGDSYEQYF. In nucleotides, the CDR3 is TGTGCCAGCAGTGAAACGGGTGACTCCTACGAGCAGTACTTC.

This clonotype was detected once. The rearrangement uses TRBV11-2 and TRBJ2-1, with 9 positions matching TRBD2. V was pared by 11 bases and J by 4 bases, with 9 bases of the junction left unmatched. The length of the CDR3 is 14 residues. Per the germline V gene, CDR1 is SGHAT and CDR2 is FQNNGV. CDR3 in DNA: TGTGCCCTGAGAGGGGCGGGAGGGTACAATGAGCAGTTCTTC. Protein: CALRGAGGYNEQFF.

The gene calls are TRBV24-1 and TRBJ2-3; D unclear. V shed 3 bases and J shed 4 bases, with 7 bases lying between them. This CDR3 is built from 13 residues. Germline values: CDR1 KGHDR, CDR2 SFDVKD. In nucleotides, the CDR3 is TGTGCCACCAGTGATATTTCCCCAGATACGCAGTATTTT. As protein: CATSDISPDTQYF.

The DNA of the CDR3 is TGCGCCAGCAGCTGGACAGGGGGGAGTACTGAAGCTTTCTTT. Translation gives CASSWTGGSTEAFF. The rearrangement uses TRBV5-1 and TRBJ1-1; TRBD1 matches 10 bases. The CDR3 length is 14 residues. CDR1 and CDR2 from the germline V gene are SGHRS and YFSETQ. The V gene end was trimmed by 3 bases and the J gene end by 5 bases; junction bases not matched to a gene: 4.

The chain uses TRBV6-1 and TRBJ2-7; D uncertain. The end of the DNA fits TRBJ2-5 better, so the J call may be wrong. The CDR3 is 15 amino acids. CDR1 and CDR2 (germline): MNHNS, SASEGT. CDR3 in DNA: TGTGCCAGCAGTGAGCTTGGGTTTTATGGGGAGACCCAGTACTTC. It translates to CASSELGFYGETQYF.

For the CDR3, the DNA is TGTGCCAGCAGTTTTTCTCAGGGGGAAAACTACGAGCAGTACTTC. Its translation: CASSFSQGENYEQYF. The rearrangement links TRBV27 to TRBJ2-7, with 7 bases that match TRBD1. J lost 3 bases, V lost 3 bases, and 8 bases had no gene match. The CDR3 contains 15 residues. Germline-derived CDR1 and CDR2 are MNHEY and SMNVEV (reference sequence).

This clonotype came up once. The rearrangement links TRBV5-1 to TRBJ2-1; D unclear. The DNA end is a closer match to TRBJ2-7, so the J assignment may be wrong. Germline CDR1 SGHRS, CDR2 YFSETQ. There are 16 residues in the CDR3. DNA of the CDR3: TGCGCCAGCAGCTTGGAGGCGGTTAGCTCCTACAATGAGCAGTACTTC. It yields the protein CASSLEAVSSYNEQYF.

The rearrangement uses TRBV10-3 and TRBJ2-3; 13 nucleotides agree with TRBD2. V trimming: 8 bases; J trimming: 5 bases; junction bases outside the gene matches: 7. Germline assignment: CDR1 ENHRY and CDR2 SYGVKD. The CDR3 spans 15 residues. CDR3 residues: CAISTSGGAKDTQYF. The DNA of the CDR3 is TGTGCCATCTCTACTAGCGGGGGGGCAAAAGATACGCAGTATTTT.

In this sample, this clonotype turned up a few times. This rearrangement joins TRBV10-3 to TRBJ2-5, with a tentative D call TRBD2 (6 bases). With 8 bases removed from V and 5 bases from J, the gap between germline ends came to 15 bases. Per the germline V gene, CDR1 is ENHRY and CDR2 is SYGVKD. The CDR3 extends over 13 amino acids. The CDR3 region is CAIRAGPGETQYF. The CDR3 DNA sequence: TGTGCCATCCGGGCGGGACCAGGGGAGACCCAGTACTTC.

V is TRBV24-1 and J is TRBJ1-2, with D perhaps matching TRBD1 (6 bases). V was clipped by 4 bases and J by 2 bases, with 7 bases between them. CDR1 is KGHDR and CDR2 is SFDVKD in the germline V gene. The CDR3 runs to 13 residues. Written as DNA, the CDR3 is TGTGCCACCAGTGACACAGGGAACTATGGCTACACCTTC. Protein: CATSDTGNYGYTF.

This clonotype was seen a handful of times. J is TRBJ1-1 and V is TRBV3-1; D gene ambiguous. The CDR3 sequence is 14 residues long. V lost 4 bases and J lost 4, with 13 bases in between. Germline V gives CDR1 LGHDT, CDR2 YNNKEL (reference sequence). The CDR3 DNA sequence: TGTGCCAGCAGCCGTCATGTCTCAAGCACTGAAGCTTTCTTT. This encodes CASSRHVSSTEAFF.